The clone carrying this TCR beta chain was counted once. Produced via immunoSEQ multiplex PCR; TCRdb's table is partial and in-frame only. The table shows more than 110,000 clones, with over 85% occurring only once. These data come from a study of control samples from healthy donors and cancer patients. This clonotype was sampled from a man aged 25 to 40 in good health. Sequencing was performed on blood.

This CDR3 reads CASSLAGVNEQYF. CDR3 bases: TGCGCCAGCAGTTTAGCGGGAGTTAACGAGCAGTACTTC. The rearrangement links TRBV10-1 to TRBJ2-7; 9 bases agree with TRBD2. This CDR3 contains 13 residues. Germline lookup yields CDR1 WNHNN and CDR2 SYGVQD (reference sequence). V gave up 5 bases and J gave up 5 bases; unmatched junction bases: 4.